Shown below are 3 T cell receptor beta chains from a single sample sequenced in a study of T cell responses to AZD1222 COVID-19 vaccine. Method: immunoSEQ multiplex PCR; TCRdb's copy keeps in-frame clones and lacks some. The table lists 140,000 to 150,000 clones, 91% of them singletons, with approximately 8% in the top ten. The sample was peripheral blood, taken 28 days after the second dose of the MenACWY control vaccine. These TCRs come from an adult who received the MenACWY meningococcal vaccine as a control.

This chain connects TRBV6-1 to TRBJ2-4; the D is unclear. V lost 1 base and J lost 0, with 13 bases in between. Per germline, CDR1 MNHNS and CDR2 SASEGT. This CDR3 is built from 17 residues. The CDR3 DNA follows: TGTGCCAGCAGTGAAGGGTGGCAGGCCCTAGCCAAAAACATTCAGTACTTC. It encodes CASSEGWQALAKNIQYF.

This clone was seen only once. Written as DNA, the CDR3 is TGCAGCGTTGGGGGGTTGGTCCCGGGACAGGGGCGTGTAGGTGAAGCTTTCTTT. Its protein product is CSVGGLVPGQGRVGEAFF. This sequence joins TRBV29-1 and TRBJ1-1, with TRBD1 identical over 10 bases. This CDR3 has 18 amino acids. The V gene's germline CDR1 is SQVTM and CDR2 ANQGSEA. J gave up 7 bases and V 4 bases, and 21 bases lay outside the gene matches.

This clone was seen a handful of times. This sequence joins TRBV7-9 and TRBJ1-4, with unresolved D. V lost 3 bases, J lost 0 bases, and 8 bases lay in between. The CDR3 has 15 residues. CDR1 and CDR2 from the germline V gene are SEHNR and FQNEAQ (reference sequence). CDR3 sequence reads: CASSFDNPTNEKLFF. The CDR3 DNA follows: TGTGCCAGCAGCTTCGACAACCCAACTAATGAAAAACTGTTTTTT.